This entry features one T cell receptor beta chain sequence. This sample was included in a study of blood T cell repertoires in COVID-19. About the research overall: The United States, Italy and Spain provided the acute and convalescent COVID-19 samples. PBMCs, B-cell-depleted T cells, or T cells were the source of the cDNA or gDNA that made up the material.

Cohort 3 donors counted as recovered after two negative PCRs, clearance, or resolved symptoms. CDR3 length: 14 amino acids. CDR1 SQVTM and CDR2 ANQGSEA come from the germline V gene. Trimming shortened V by 4 bases and J by 0 bases, and 9 bases separated the two germline ends. TCRdb keeps only in-frame clones here, not all; method: immunoSEQ multiplex PCR. The sample includes some 260,000 clones, 86% of them seen just once. The TCR originated in a middle-aged man who had recovered from COVID-19. The chain links TRBV29-1 to TRBJ2-2; D unresolved. Input material: PBMCs or T cells enriched from blood (not recorded which). CDR3 coding DNA: TGCAGCGTTGGTCAGACAACGAACACCGGGGAGCTGTTTTTT. Encoded protein: CSVGQTTNTGELFF.